Listed here are 13 T cell receptor beta chains from one sample, sequenced in a study of OX40 agonist ivuxolimab in advanced cancers. Libraries came from the immunoSEQ multiplex PCR assay. TCRdb took this table from immuneACCESS and kept in-frame rearrangements with V and J called. Such tables lack part of the clones; where checked against another copy, unresolved V genes explain under half of the gap, and the rest is unexplained. The sample contains approximately 14,000 clones, 60% to 85% of them found a single time. 16% of the sample is taken by the ten largest. The input for sequencing was CD4+ or CD8+ T cells sorted from blood, taken in a trial of the OX40 agonist ivuxolimab. The receptors derive from an adult with an advanced solid tumor such as melanoma, head and neck, liver or kidney cancer.

This clone was picked up one time. The chain employs TRBV6-6 and TRBJ1-4; TRBD1 might be the D (5 bases). Germline values: CDR1 MNHNY, CDR2 SVGAGI (reference sequence). Trimming shortened V by 5 bases and J by 5 bases, and 12 bases separated the two germline ends. The CDR3 is made up of 14 amino acids. CDR3 residues: CASSPSWGNEKLFF. Here the CDR3 DNA reads TGTGCCAGCAGTCCATCATGGGGGAATGAAAAACTGTTTTTT.

The rearrangement links TRBV27 to TRBJ2-5; D not resolved. Germline CDR1 reads MNHEY; CDR2 reads SMNVEV (reference sequence). The length of the CDR3 is 11 residues. V shed 3 bases and J shed 5 bases, with 4 bases lying between them. The chain's CDR3 is CASSLWETQYF. CDR3 nucleotides: TGTGCCAGCAGTTTGTGGGAGACCCAGTACTTC.

The chain is built from TRBV2 and TRBJ2-7, with D maybe TRBD1 (5 bases). CDR1 is SNHLY, CDR2 FYNNEI, per germline. V dropped 3 bases and J dropped 1 base, with 7 bases sitting between them. The CDR3 runs 13 residues. The CDR3 region is CASSDRVSYEQYF. DNA for the CDR3: TGTGCCAGCAGTGACAGGGTTTCCTACGAGCAGTACTTC.

The chain links TRBV7-9 to TRBJ1-3; 7 positions agree with TRBD1. V was clipped by 2 bases and J by 7 bases; unmatched bases: 14. The length of the CDR3 is 17 residues. Germline V gene lookup returns CDR1 SEHNR and CDR2 FQNEAQ (reference sequence). The CDR3 sequence: CASSLPQTGIRSNTIYF. CDR3 sequence (DNA): TGTGCCAGCAGCTTACCGCAGACAGGGATTCGCTCCAACACCATATATTTT.

The chain has TRBV7-8 and TRBJ1-6; D not resolved. Germline-derived CDR1 and CDR2 are SGHVS and FQNEAQ. V was pared by 2 bases and J by 10 bases, with 21 bases between. The CDR3 length is 17 residues. CDR3 region: CASSLYIVEVANSPLHF. DNA of the CDR3: TGTGCCAGCAGCTTATATATAGTGGAAGTCGCAAACTCACCCCTCCACTTT.

This clone showed up just a few times. This chain uses TRBV9 with TRBJ2-7, with 8 bases aligning to TRBD2. The ends lost 4 bases at V and 0 bases at J; junction bases unmatched: 9. CDR1 is SGDLS and CDR2 is YYNGEE in the germline V gene. The CDR3 spans 16 residues. The CDR3 nucleotides read TGTGCCAGCAGCCCAGGAGCGGGGGAATACTCCTACGAGCAGTACTTC. It yields the protein CASSPGAGEYSYEQYF.

The V gene is TRBV12-2, the J gene TRBJ2-1. TRBV12-2 is a pseudogene locus. The CDR3 length is 14 residues. In DNA form, the CDR3 reads TGTGCAAGTCGCTTAAGGTGGACCTACAATGAGCAGTTCTTC. This sequence encodes CASRLRWTYNEQFF.

The V and J genes are TRBV27 and TRBJ1-1; 7 bases fit TRBD1. CDR3 length equals 13 residues. Germline CDR1 and CDR2: MNHEY and SMNVEV (reference sequence). J gave up 5 bases and V 1 base, and 1 base lay outside the gene matches. CDR3 DNA: TGTGCCAGCAGTTTATTGGGACAGACTGAAGCTTTCTTT. It specifies CASSLLGQTEAFF.

This chain links TRBV19 with TRBJ2-7, with D perhaps matching TRBD2 (6 bases). V shed 4 bases and J shed 5 bases, with 12 bases lying between them. The CDR3 covers 13 residues. From germline, CDR1 is LNHDA and CDR2 SQIVND (reference sequence). The CDR3 sequence: CASSNKGGDEQYF. The CDR3 DNA reads as TGTGCCAGTAGTAACAAGGGAGGCGACGAGCAGTACTTC.

The chain has TRBV5-1 and TRBJ1-5, with D uncertain. This CDR3 is built from 13 residues. V lost 3 bases and J lost 0, with 4 bases in between. Germline lookup yields CDR1 SGHRS and CDR2 YFSETQ. The CDR3 here is CASSYYSNQPQHF. DNA for the CDR3: TGCGCCAGCAGCTATTATAGCAATCAGCCCCAGCATTTT.

This chain connects TRBV15 to TRBJ2-2, with D perhaps given as TRBD1 or TRBD2 (5 bases each). The length of the CDR3 is 13 residues. V shed 0 bases and J shed 6 bases, with 5 bases lying between them. Germline V gene data show CDR1 as LNHNV and CDR2 as YYDKDF (reference sequence). The CDR3 DNA reads as TGTGCCACCAGCAGAGAGGGGGCCGGGGAGCTGTTTTTT. Its translation: CATSREGAGELFF.

This clone was seen a few times. The chain uses TRBV4-3 and TRBJ2-7; D is perhaps TRBD1 (6 bases). CDR3 length equals 15 residues. Per germline, CDR1 LGHNA and CDR2 YSLEER. V gave up 0 bases and J gave up 4 bases, with 13 bases separating them. Written as DNA, the CDR3 is TGCGCCAGCAGCCAAGAAGTGGGGGCAGGGTACGAGCAGTACTTC. Translation gives CASSQEVGAGYEQYF.

This chain connects TRBV18 to TRBJ1-2; 9 positions match TRBD1. This CDR3 contains 15 residues. Germline V gives CDR1 KGHSH, CDR2 LQKENI. J lost 7 bases, V lost 4 bases, and 10 bases had no gene match. The CDR3 protein is CASSRSGQGIGGYTF. The CDR3 bases are TGTGCCAGCTCACGATCCGGACAGGGGATCGGTGGCTACACCTTC.